The rows below give T cell receptor beta chains drawn from one sample of a study of beta chain features in type 1 diabetes. The method was immunoSEQ multiplex PCR; TCRdb's version includes in-frame clones alone and lacks a portion of them. This sample has about 900,000 clones, with 15% to 20% found just once. The sample comprised naive CD4+ T cells from blood. These receptor sequences come from a young woman in good health. The CDR3 runs from the conserved cysteine through the conserved F or W. A D gene is named only where the DNA matches it firmly. For some rows the clone size is stated as once, few or many, or as a class when expanded; others skip it.

NA | TRBJ1-2 | TRBV5-6 | once | TGTGCCAGCAGCTTGGGAATCCAGGGAACTAACTATGGCTACACCTTC | CASSLGIQGTNYGYTF
TRBD1 | TRBJ2-2 | TRBV2 | few | TGTGCCAGCACTCCCGGGACAGCCTTCCATAAGGGCACCGGGGAGCTGTTTTTT | CASTPGTAFHKGTGELFF
NA | TRBJ2-1 | TRBV28 | NA | TGTGCCAGCAGTATTAGAGTAAATGAGCAGTTCTTC | CASSIRVNEQFF
TRBD2 | TRBJ2-5 | TRBV6-5 | NA | TGTGCCAGCAGTTACTCGTGGACTAGCGGGAGGGAGACCCAGTACTTC | CASSYSWTSGRETQYF
NA | TRBJ2-7 | TRBV5-4 | few | TGTGCCAGCAGCTTGGCCCGGCAGGGGGGCTACGAGCAGTACTTC | CASSLARQGGYEQYF
NA | TRBJ2-3 | TRBV2 | few | TGTGCCAGCATGAATGAATACACAGATACGCAGTATTTT | CASMNEYTDTQYF
TRBD2 | TRBJ2-5 | TRBV27 | few | TGTGCCAGCAGTAAAAGTAGCGGGATTCTCAAAGAGACCCAGTACTTC | CASSKSSGILKETQYF
NA | TRBJ2-3 | TRBV7-9 | few | TGTGCCAGCAGCTTAGATTTTCCGGATACGCAGTATTTT | CASSLDFPDTQYF
TRBD1 | TRBJ2-7 | TRBV5-6 | few | TGTGCCAGCAGCTTGGCAGGGACAGTCTCCTACGAGCAGTACTTC | CASSLAGTVSYEQYF
NA | TRBJ2-7 | TRBV4-3 | NA | TGCGCCAGCAGCCAGGATACCAGGCGGGGCGAGCAGTACTTC | CASSQDTRRGEQYF
TRBD1 | TRBJ2-2 | TRBV28 | few | TGTGCCAGTCGGACAGGGGGCACCGGGGAGCTGTTTTTT | CASRTGGTGELFF
NA | TRBJ1-5 | TRBV18 | NA | TGTGCCAGCTCACCGGAGAGTAGCAATCAGCCCCAGCATTTT | CASSPESSNQPQHF
TRBD2 | TRBJ2-5 | TRBV28 | few | TGTGCCAGCAGCAACGGGAGGATGGAGACCCAGTACTTC | CASSNGRMETQYF
NA | TRBJ2-5 | TRBV18 | NA | TGTGCCAGCTCACCACCGGGACTGGGTTCTGAGACCCAGTACTTC | CASSPPGLGSETQYF
TRBD2 | TRBJ2-5 | TRBV4-3 | few | TGCGCCAGCCGGAAATCTATAGCGGGAGGGGAGACCCAGTACTTC | CASRKSIAGGETQYF
NA | TRBJ2-6 | TRBV7-2 | NA | TGTGCCAGCAGCAAAGAATTCTCTGGGGCCAACGTCCTGACTTTC | CASSKEFSGANVLTF
TRBD1 | TRBJ1-5 | TRBV19 | NA | TGTGCCAGCCAAGCGACGGGACAGGGGGCCTATCAGCCCCAGCATTTT | CASQATGQGAYQPQHF
TRBD1 | TRBJ2-7 | TRBV7-2 | NA | TGTGCCAGCAGCTTCGGTGGGACAGGGGGCTACGAGCAGTACTTC | CASSFGGTGGYEQYF
NA | TRBJ2-5 | TRBV7-9 | NA | TGTGCCAGCAGCTTTCGAGCCGAGACCCAGTACTTC | CASSFRAETQYF
NA | TRBJ1-3 | TRBV5-1 | few | TGCGCCAGCAGCAAGGAGGGCTTGGGGTCCGGAAACACCATATATTTT | CASSKEGLGSGNTIYF
TRBD2 | TRBJ2-1 | TRBV19 | NA | TGTGCCAGTAGTACCACTGGGGCGGGAGGTGAGCAGTTCTTC | CASSTTGAGGEQFF
NA | TRBJ1-4 | TRBV6-5 | few | TGTGCCAGCAGATTCACAGGGCTAAATGAAAAACTGTTTTTT | CASRFTGLNEKLFF
TRBD2 | TRBJ2-7 | TRBV6-5 | few | TGTGCCAGCAAATACGCGGGGGGGAGCTACGAGCAGTACTTC | CASKYAGGSYEQYF
NA | TRBJ2-1 | TRBV7-3 | NA | TGTGCCAGCAGCTTAGGGGGACCCTACAATGAGCAGTTCTTC | CASSLGGPYNEQFF
NA | TRBJ2-7 | TRBV5-6 | few | TGTGCCAGCAGCTTGTGGGACCTCCTCATGGAAGAGCAGTACTTC | CASSLWDLLMEEQYF
NA | TRBJ1-1 | TRBV7-9 | NA | TGTGCCAGCAGCTACAAGCAGGGGTCTCACACTGAAGCTTTCTTT | CASSYKQGSHTEAFF
TRBD1 | TRBJ2-7 | TRBV9 | NA | TGTGCCAGCAGCGTGAGGGACAGGGGCTACGAGCAGTACTTC | CASSVRDRGYEQYF
NA | TRBJ2-1 | TRBV4-3 | NA | TGCGCCAGCAGCCAAGATTGGCGGATCGGAGCTGAGCAGTTCTTC | CASSQDWRIGAEQFF
TRBD1 | TRBJ2-2 | TRBV7-3 | NA | TGTGCCAGCAGGGGACAGGCAGGGACCGGGGAGCTGTTTTTT | CASRGQAGTGELFF
NA | TRBJ2-7 | TRBV18 | NA | TGTGCCAGCTCATCCAGGGCCTACGAGCAGTACTTC | CASSSRAYEQYF
NA | TRBJ1-5 | TRBV28 | NA | TGTGCCAGCAGTTCCAACAGGGTCAAGCAGCCCCAGCATTTT | CASSSNRVKQPQHF
NA | TRBJ2-3 | TRBV5-5 | NA | TGTGCCAGCAGACATCACGTGGGAGATACGCAGTATTTT | CASRHHVGDTQYF
NA | TRBJ2-2 | TRBV7-7 | NA | TGTGCTAGCAGCTTAGGGGAAACCGGGGAGCTGTTTTTT | CASSLGETGELFF
NA | TRBJ2-2 | TRBV18 | NA | TGTGCCAGCTCACCAAGGTCCAGGGACGCCACCGGGGAGCTGTTTTTT | CASSPRSRDATGELFF
TRBD1 | TRBJ1-1 | TRBV19 | NA | TGTGCCAGTAGTAGACAGGGCAACACTGAAGCTTTCTTT | CASSRQGNTEAFF
TRBD2 | TRBJ2-1 | TRBV6-4 | NA | TGTGCCAGCAGTCCTTCAACCGGGACTAGCGGGCTGAGCTCCTACAATGAGCAGTTCTTC | CASSPSTGTSGLSSYNEQFF
NA | TRBJ1-1 | TRBV7-3 | NA | TGTGCCAGCACCCCGCGGGCAGGGCGGAACACTGAAGCTTTCTTT | CASTPRAGRNTEAFF
NA | TRBJ2-1 | TRBV7-2 | few | TGTGCCAGCAGCAATAACTACAATGAGCAGTTCTTC | CASSNNYNEQFF
NA | TRBJ2-7 | TRBV18 | NA | TGTGCCAGCTCACCAAGCCAGTCCTACGAGCAGTACTTC | CASSPSQSYEQYF
NA | TRBJ1-2 | TRBV7-9 | NA | TGTGCCCCGGAGGGATACACCTTC | CAPEGYTF
NA | TRBJ2-7 | TRBV7-2 | few | TGTGCCAGCAGCTTATGGGACAAGCCCTACGAGCAGTACTTC | CASSLWDKPYEQYF
TRBD1 | TRBJ2-7 | TRBV9 | few | TGTGCCAGCAGCGTAGCTGGGACAGGGGATCGGGAGCAGTACTTC | CASSVAGTGDREQYF
NA | TRBJ2-3 | TRBV5-1 | NA | TGCGCCAGCAGCGTACCATTCGGGGCGGGCACAGATACGCAGTATTTT | CASSVPFGAGTDTQYF
NA | TRBJ1-5 | TRBV2 | NA | TGTGCCAGCAGAAAAGACACCGGCGGTGGTCAGCCCCAGCATTTT | CASRKDTGGGQPQHF
NA | TRBJ2-5 | TRBV18 | few | TGTGCCAGCTCACCATCTCGGCGGTCGTACCAAGAGACCCAGTACTTC | CASSPSRRSYQETQYF
NA | TRBJ2-7 | TRBV5-1 | NA | TGCGCCAGCAGTTTCTCCTACGAGCAGTACTTC | CASSFSYEQYF
NA | TRBJ2-2 | TRBV7-2 | NA | TGTGCCAGCAGCTTACCCCAACGAACCGGGGAGCTGTTTTTT | CASSLPQRTGELFF
TRBD2 | TRBJ2-1 | TRBV28 | few | TGTGCCAGCAGTGGGCCGGGACTAGCGGGGACCTACAATGAGCAGTTCTTC | CASSGPGLAGTYNEQFF
NA | TRBJ2-7 | TRBV7-8 | NA | TGTGCCAGCAGCTTAGGCAGTGCACGCGAGCAGTACTTC | CASSLGSAREQYF
NA | TRBJ1-2 | TRBV7-9 | few | TGTGCCACCGCCGCAGGGCAACGCTATGGCTACACCTTC | CATAAGQRYGYTF
NA | TRBJ2-1 | TRBV5-1 | few | TGCGCCAGCAGCTCGGGACTCCTAAACAATGAGCAGTTCTTC | CASSSGLLNNEQFF
NA | TRBJ2-3 | TRBV18 | few | TGTGCCAGCTCACCGATACTAGTCGGGACAGATACGCAGTATTTT | CASSPILVGTDTQYF
NA | TRBJ2-5 | TRBV10-1 | NA | TGCGCCAGCAGTGAGTCGATAGGAAAGGGAGAGACCCAGTACTTC | CASSESIGKGETQYF
NA | TRBJ2-7 | TRBV2 | once | TGTGCCAGCTCAGTGGAGTGGCAGGGGCAGTACTTC | CASSVEWQGQYF
TRBD2 | TRBJ2-7 | TRBV11-2 | few | TGTGCCAGCAGCCCGATCGGGGGGACCTTCTCCTACGAGCAGTACTTC | CASSPIGGTFSYEQYF
NA | TRBJ2-5 | TRBV5-1 | few | TGCGCCAGCAGCTTGGACTGGGTTACAGAGACCCAGTACTTC | CASSLDWVTETQYF
NA | TRBJ1-4 | TRBV9 | NA | TGTGCCAGCAGCGTAGGTGCAGGTGGGGTGGAAAAACTGTTTTTT | CASSVGAGGVEKLFF
NA | TRBJ2-7 | TRBV28 | NA | TGTGCCAGCGCGGCTAGCCCCCCCTACGAGCAGTACTTC | CASAASPPYEQYF
TRBD2 | TRBJ2-7 | TRBV10-3 | NA | TGTGCCATCAGTGAGTTCACACCCTTAGCGGGAGGCTACGAGCAGTACTTC | CAISEFTPLAGGYEQYF
NA | TRBJ2-7 | TRBV28 | NA | TGTGCCAGCAGTTTAAACGGCTACGAGCAGTACTTC | CASSLNGYEQYF